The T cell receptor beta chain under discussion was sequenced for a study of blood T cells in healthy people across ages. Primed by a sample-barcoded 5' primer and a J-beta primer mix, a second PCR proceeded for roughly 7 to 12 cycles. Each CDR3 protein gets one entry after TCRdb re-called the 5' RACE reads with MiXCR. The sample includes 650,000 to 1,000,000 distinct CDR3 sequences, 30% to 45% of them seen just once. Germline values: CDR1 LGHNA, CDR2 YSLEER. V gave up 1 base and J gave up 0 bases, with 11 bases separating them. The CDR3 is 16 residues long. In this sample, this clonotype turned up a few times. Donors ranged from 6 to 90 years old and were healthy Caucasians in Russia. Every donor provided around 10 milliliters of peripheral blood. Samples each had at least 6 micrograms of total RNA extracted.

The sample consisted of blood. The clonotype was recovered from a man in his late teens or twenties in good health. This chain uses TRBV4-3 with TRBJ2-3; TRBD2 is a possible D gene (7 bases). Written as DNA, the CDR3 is TGCGCCAGCAGCCAAGGGGCGGGGGCTAGCACAGATACGCAGTATTTT. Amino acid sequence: CASSQGAGASTDTQYF.